One and the same sample provided the 16 T cell receptor beta chains below, sequenced in a study of blood T cell repertoires in COVID-19. Method: immunoSEQ multiplex PCR; TCRdb's copy keeps in-frame clones and lacks some. The profile covers 100,000 to 150,000 clones, with 85% appearing a single time and about 6.9% taken by the ten largest. Sample: peripheral blood. The receptors shown here come from an elderly man with active or convalescent COVID-19.

The V and J genes are TRBV14 and TRBJ2-7; D is ambiguous. Trimming removed 4 bases from V and 6 bases from J, with 10 bases in between. The CDR3 totals 12 residues. Per the germline V gene, CDR1 is SGHDN and CDR2 is FVKESK. In DNA, the CDR3 is TGTGCCAGCAGCCCCCTCTCGGGCGAGCAGTACTTC. This encodes CASSPLSGEQYF.

J is TRBJ1-1 and V is TRBV5-4; D is possibly TRBD1 (5 bases). The V gene's germline CDR1 is SGHNT and CDR2 YYREEE (reference sequence). V was pared by 0 bases and J by 12 bases, with 12 bases between. The CDR3 extends over 12 amino acids. The CDR3 region has the DNA TGTGCCAGCAGCTTGGGCTCCGGGGGGTCTTTCTTT. It is translated as CASSLGSGGSFF. The full variable domain, with the rest looked up from reference TRBV5-4 and TRBJ1-1, is ETGVTQSPTHLIKTRGQQVTLRCSSQSGHNTVSWYQQALGQGPQFIFQYYREEENGRGNFPPRFSGLQFPNYSSELNVNALELDDSALYLCASSLGSGGSFFGQGTRLTVV.

V usage is TRBV27 and J usage is TRBJ1-2, with 7 nucleotides matching TRBD1. The CDR3 is 14 amino acids. Germline V gene data show CDR1 as MNHEY and CDR2 as SMNVEV (reference sequence). Trimming removed 8 bases from V and 7 bases from J; junction bases left unmatched: 13. The CDR3 DNA sequence: TGTGCCAGCGGAAGAGGACAGGAGCTACTTGGCTACACCTTC. It specifies CASGRGQELLGYTF.

V gene TRBV7-6 combines with J gene TRBJ2-5; the D gene is possibly TRBD1 (6 bases). This CDR3 contains 16 residues. The V and J ends lost 0 bases and 1 base respectively, with 12 bases between them. From germline, CDR1 is SGHVS and CDR2 FNYEAQ. CDR3 loop: CASSLAVSQGQETQYF. DNA for the CDR3: TGTGCCAGCAGCTTAGCGGTTTCACAGGGCCAAGAGACCCAGTACTTC.

The rearrangement joins TRBV6-5 to TRBJ2-5; 7 nucleotides line up with TRBD1. J was trimmed by 2 bases and V by 6 bases; bases with no gene match: 6. The CDR3 is 14 amino acids. Germline CDR1 and CDR2: MNHEY and SVGAGI. The CDR3 protein is CASSLTGWQETQYF. CDR3 nucleotides: TGTGCCAGCAGCTTGACAGGGTGGCAAGAGACCCAGTACTTC.

This clone was observed a single time. This chain links TRBV6-6 with TRBJ2-5; a weak D match, TRBD1 (6 bases). CDR1 is MNHNY, CDR2 SVGAGI, per germline (reference sequence). This CDR3 comprises 12 residues. With 7 bases removed from V and 2 bases from J, the gap between germline ends came to 8 bases. CDR3 nucleotide sequence: TGTGCCAGCAACAGGGAGCAAGAGACCCAGTACTTC. Protein product: CASNREQETQYF.

DNA for the CDR3: TGTGCCAGCACCCCAGGGGGGGGACTAGCCACCGGGGATACGCAGTATTTT. Translated, it gives CASTPGGGLATGDTQYF. The rearrangement joins TRBV5-4 to TRBJ2-3; 9 bases fit TRBD2. Germline V gives CDR1 SGHNT, CDR2 YYREEE (reference sequence). After removal of 6 bases from V and 6 bases from J, the junction contained 17 bases not matched to a gene. CDR3 length equals 17 residues.

The V call is TRBV10-3, the J call TRBJ2-1; 14 bases fit TRBD2. J lost 0 bases, V lost 3 bases, and 7 bases had no gene match. CDR1 and CDR2 from the germline V gene are ENHRY and SYGVKD. There are 19 residues in the CDR3. CDR3 in amino acids: CAISDPGLAGVNSYNEQFF. In DNA, the CDR3 is TGTGCCATCAGTGATCCGGGACTAGCGGGAGTGAACTCCTACAATGAGCAGTTCTTC.

This chain links TRBV9 with TRBJ2-3; 8 bases map to TRBD1. The V gene's germline CDR1 is SGDLS and CDR2 YYNGEE. The V segment lost 6 bases and the J segment 0 bases; nucleotides outside the gene matches: 9. The CDR3 is made up of 16 amino acids. CDR3 nucleotide sequence: TGTGCCAGCAATCCAGGGGGCGGGCGTAGCACAGATACGCAGTATTTT. Translated, it gives CASNPGGGRSTDTQYF.

The V gene is TRBV27, the J gene TRBJ1-1; 11 positions agree with TRBD1. This CDR3 comprises 15 residues. With V trimmed by 4 bases and J by 4 bases, 5 bases remained unmatched. Per the germline V gene, CDR1 is MNHEY and CDR2 is SMNVEV (reference sequence). The CDR3 nucleotides are TGTGCCAGCAGTTCCGGACAGGGGGCAGTCACTGAAGCTTTCTTT. The encoded protein is CASSSGQGAVTEAFF.

The rearrangement uses TRBV25-1 and TRBJ2-1; D might be TRBD1 (6 bases). CDR1 is MGHDK, CDR2 SYGVNS, per germline. The CDR3 totals 15 residues. Trimming cost V 2 bases and J 0 bases, with 8 bases left between them. This CDR3 is CASSELGGSYNEQFF. CDR3 nucleotide sequence: TGTGCCAGCAGTGAACTAGGGGGCTCCTACAATGAGCAGTTCTTC.

This chain joins TRBV6-2 or TRBV6-3 and TRBJ1-2, with D possibly being TRBD1 (5 bases). Trimming took 4 bases from V and 7 from J, leaving 19 bases between them. The germline CDR1 and CDR2 sequences are MNHEY and SVGEGT. This CDR3 is 15 amino acids long. The CDR3 loop reads CASSSPQVIRGGYTF. CDR3 sequence (DNA): TGTGCCAGCAGTTCACCACAGGTTATTAGAGGTGGCTACACCTTC.

This sequence joins TRBV6-4 and TRBJ2-7; 8 nucleotides agree with TRBD1. Trimming at V came to 5 bases and at J to 7 bases, leaving 10 bases not matched to a gene. There are 14 residues in the CDR3. Looked up from germline, CDR1 is MRHNA and CDR2 is SNTAGT. The DNA for the CDR3 is TGTGCCAGCAGTCCCAGGGGGCAATTGGGGGAGCAGTACTTC. Protein sequence: CASSPRGQLGEQYF.

V and J are TRBV7-9 and TRBJ1-4; 7 bases agree with TRBD1. Germline V lookup: CDR1 SEHNR, CDR2 FQNEAQ (reference sequence). The CDR3 has 14 residues. Trimming took 3 bases from V and 8 from J; bases not matched to a gene: 6. For the CDR3, the DNA is TGTGCCAGCAGCTTTTGGGACAGTGGCGAAAAACTGTTTTTT. Translated, it gives CASSFWDSGEKLFF.

The rearrangement uses TRBV27 and TRBJ1-2; D may be TRBD1 (5 bases). The CDR3 has 13 amino acids. Germline V gives CDR1 MNHEY, CDR2 SMNVEV (reference sequence). Trimming took off 2 bases at V and 5 bases at J, with 9 bases between the two ends. The CDR3 here is CASSLQGRYGYTF. For the CDR3, the DNA is TGTGCCAGCAGTTTACAGGGAAGGTATGGCTACACCTTC.

This chain connects TRBV7-3 to TRBJ2-3, with 8 positions matching TRBD1. Germline loops: CDR1 SGHTA, CDR2 FQGTGA. The CDR3 totals 18 residues. V shed 0 bases and J 3 bases; nucleotides not matched to a gene: 11. CDR3 amino acids: CASSLTGQGRDGTDTQYF. CDR3 in DNA: TGTGCCAGCAGCTTAACTGGACAGGGCAGAGATGGGACAGATACGCAGTATTTT. The whole variable domain, remainder taken from reference TRBV7-3 and TRBJ2-3, is GAGVSQTPSNKVTEKGKYVELRCDPISGHTALYWYRQSLGQGPEFLIYFQGTGAADDSGLPNDRFFAVRPEGSVSTLKIQRTERGDSAVYLCASSLTGQGRDGTDTQYFGPGTRLTVL.